A single sample is the source of the 8 T cell receptor beta chains below, sequenced in a study of vaccination and CD4 T cells after COVID-19. Using its own MiXCR run on the PCR reads, TCRdb lists one record per CDR3 protein. The table includes about 30,000 distinct CDR3 sequences, around 50% detected once. Time point given: late sampling 161 to 241 days after vaccination in three convalescent patients. Sequencing used CD4+ T cells from blood, obtained about 7 months after SARS-CoV-2 vaccination. The receptors were sampled from a human donor who had recovered from COVID-19.

The chain carries TRBV6-2 or TRBV6-3 and TRBJ2-3, with a possible D match to TRBD1 (6 bases). CDR1 is MNHEY, CDR2 SVGEGT, per germline. The germline V and J ends were trimmed by 6 bases and 3 bases, with 10 bases remaining between them. This CDR3 is 13 amino acids long. The CDR3 loop reads CASRTGLTDTQYF. The CDR3, as DNA: TGTGCCAGCAGAACAGGGTTAACAGATACGCAGTATTTT.

This clonotype has more than one count but fewer than ten. CDR3 nucleotides: TGTGCCAGTAAAGTCCGGGACAGGAACACTGAAGCTTTCTTT. Its protein is CASKVRDRNTEAFF. The chain has TRBV19 and TRBJ1-1; 7 positions match TRBD1. The ends lost 7 bases at V and 1 base at J; junction bases unmatched: 6. The CDR3 runs 14 residues. Looked up from germline, CDR1 is LNHDA and CDR2 is SQIVND (reference sequence).

The chain uses TRBV20-1 and TRBJ2-1; 10 bases line up with TRBD1. CDR1 and CDR2 from the germline V gene are DFQATT and SNEGSKA (reference sequence). The CDR3 runs to 13 residues. The V and J ends lost 3 bases and 7 bases, in that order; junction bases with no gene match: 3. CDR3 bases: TGCAGTGCTAGGGGACAGGGGTTGAATGAGCAGTTCTTC. It is translated as CSARGQGLNEQFF.

This clonotype was counted a few times. The CDR3 nucleotides are TGTGCCAGCAGTGCCCAAGTCGGGGGAAACGAGCAGTACTTC. Translated: CASSAQVGGNEQYF. The chain couples TRBV6-1 to TRBJ2-7; D possibly corresponds to TRBD2 (6 bases). The CDR3 has 14 residues. Germline V gives CDR1 MNHNS, CDR2 SASEGT. V was shortened by 4 bases and J by 5 bases, with 15 bases between the two germline ends.

V gene TRBV27 combines with J gene TRBJ2-5, with D perhaps TRBD2 (6 bases). The CDR3 loop spans 13 amino acids. The ends were cut back, 2 bases at V and 5 bases at J, with 9 bases in the middle. Germline loops: CDR1 MNHEY, CDR2 SMNVEV (reference sequence). The CDR3 is CASSLTREETQYF. The DNA for the CDR3 is TGTGCCAGCAGTTTAACACGGGAGGAGACCCAGTACTTC.

This clonotype was detected only a few times. V gene TRBV20-1 combines with J gene TRBJ2-2, with D unresolved. From germline, CDR1 is DFQATT and CDR2 SNEGSKA (reference sequence). The V end was cut by 1 base, the J end by 7 bases, with 13 bases between. This CDR3 is 14 amino acids long. CDR3 bases: TGCAGTGCTAGAGTGGAGACGAAAGGCGGGGAGCTGTTTTTT. It yields the protein CSARVETKGGELFF.

This clonotype came up a few times. The CDR3 is CAISESTSASTDTQYF. CDR3 bases: TGTGCCATCAGTGAGTCAACTAGCGCTAGCACAGATACGCAGTATTTT. This chain joins TRBV10-3 and TRBJ2-3; 7 bases align to TRBD2. Losses at the gene ends were 0 bases for V and 0 bases for J; bases not matched to a gene: 3. This CDR3 comprises 16 residues. Germline V gives CDR1 ENHRY, CDR2 SYGVKD.

The CDR3 region has the DNA TGTGCCAGCAGCTTTGGCGGCCGCACAGATACGCAGTATTTT. It is translated as CASSFGGRTDTQYF. V is TRBV5-6 and J is TRBJ2-3; no clear D. The CDR3 is 14 residues long. With 2 bases removed from V and 1 base from J, the gap between germline ends came to 8 bases. The germline V gene encodes CDR1 SGHDT and CDR2 YYEEEE. Together with reference TRBV5-6 and TRBJ2-3, the CDR3 gives the full variable domain: DAGVTQSPTHLIKTRGQQVTLRCSPKSGHDTVSWYQQALGQGPQFIFQYYEEEERQRGNFPDRFSGHQFPNYSSELNVNALLLGDSALYLCASSFGGRTDTQYFGPGTRLTVL.